This is a list of T cell receptor beta chains from one sample in a study of shared clonotypes between healthy human individuals. Measured with immunoSEQ multiplex PCR; TCRdb has only the in-frame clones, and not every one. The table lists 2 million to 2.5 million clones, over 85% of them singletons. Sequenced input: naive CD4+ T cells from PBMCs. These receptors were collected from a man aged 18 to 35 in good health. Some clones in this sample may be carry-over from other donors' samples. The CDR3 runs from the conserved cysteine through the conserved F or W. D genes are given only for firm matches. The size of a clone is reported for some rows only, either as once, few or many, or as a class for expanded clones.

V gene	clone size	D gene	J gene	CDR3 protein	CDR3 DNA
TRBV6-1	.	.	TRBJ2-1	CASSSGLNYNEQFF	TGTGCCAGCAGTTCGGGACTCAACTACAATGAGCAGTTCTTC
TRBV4-3	.	.	TRBJ2-3	CASSQDQAASSTDTQYF	TGCGCCAGCAGCCAAGATCAGGCGGCGTCTAGCACAGATACGCAGTATTTT
TRBV7-9	.	TRBD2	TRBJ2-1	CASSLVAGDYNEQFF	TGTGCCAGCAGCTTGGTAGCGGGAGACTACAATGAGCAGTTCTTC
TRBV9	.	.	TRBJ2-1	CASSIVSSSYNEQFF	TGTGCCAGCAGCATCGTGAGTAGCTCCTACAATGAGCAGTTCTTC
TRBV5-7	.	TRBD2	TRBJ2-1	CASSLESSGRAGEQFF	TGTGCCAGCAGCTTGGAATCCAGCGGGAGGGCAGGTGAGCAGTTCTTC
TRBV11-2	.	.	TRBJ2-3	CASSLIPNKDTQYF	TGTGCCAGCAGCTTAATCCCTAACAAGGATACGCAGTATTTT
TRBV5-1	.	TRBD1	TRBJ2-7	CASSALTGTGEGEQYF	TGCGCCAGCAGCGCCCTGACTGGGACAGGAGAAGGCGAGCAGTACTTC
TRBV14	.	.	TRBJ2-5	CASSAPTGKKRETQYF	TGTGCCAGCAGCGCCCCCACAGGAAAGAAAAGGGAGACCCAGTACTTC
TRBV15	.	.	TRBJ2-2	CATSRERTPSGELFF	TGTGCCACCAGCAGAGAACGGACCCCGTCCGGGGAGCTGTTTTTT
TRBV11-2	.	TRBD1	TRBJ2-1	CASSLDRGGRHNEQFF	TGTGCCAGCAGCTTAGATCGAGGGGGCAGGCACAATGAGCAGTTCTTC
TRBV15	.	.	TRBJ2-5	CATSRDQSVGTQYF	TGTGCCACCAGCAGAGATCAGTCCGTCGGGACCCAGTACTTC
TRBV18	once	.	TRBJ1-1	CASSPAVINTEAFF	TGTGCCAGCTCACCAGCAGTAATAAACACTGAAGCTTTCTTT
TRBV7-9	.	TRBD1	TRBJ2-5	CASSLAGDSEQETQYF	TGTGCCAGCAGCTTAGCGGGGGACAGCGAACAAGAGACCCAGTACTTC
TRBV5-1	few	TRBD2	TRBJ2-5	CASSWGLADQETQYF	TGCGCCAGCAGCTGGGGACTAGCGGACCAAGAGACCCAGTACTTC
TRBV6-5	.	.	TRBJ1-1	CASSLDRPNTEAFF	TGTGCCAGCAGTTTAGACAGGCCGAACACTGAAGCTTTCTTT
TRBV5-1	.	TRBD2	TRBJ2-3	CASAPLADRTDTQYF	TGCGCCAGTGCCCCCCTAGCGGACCGCACAGATACGCAGTATTTT
TRBV29-1	.	.	TRBJ2-5	CSVAPKGGGDQETQYF	TGCAGCGTCGCCCCCAAAGGAGGGGGGGACCAAGAGACCCAGTACTTC
TRBV11-3	.	TRBD2	TRBJ2-5	CASSHGQGGRLAGVRETQYF	TGTGCCAGCAGCCATGGACAGGGAGGCCGGCTAGCGGGAGTACGAGAGACCCAGTACTTC
TRBV6-1	.	TRBD1	TRBJ2-5	CASSVRTGGYGETQYF	TGTGCCAGCAGTGTCCGGACAGGGGGCTATGGAGAGACCCAGTACTTC
TRBV5-4	.	.	TRBJ1-6	CASSPWTPQMGSPLHF	TGTGCCAGCAGCCCCTGGACCCCCCAGATGGGTTCACCCCTCCACTTT
TRBV28	.	.	TRBJ2-2	CASRYGTGELFF	TGTGCCAGCAGGTACGGGACCGGGGAGCTGTTTTTT
TRBV5-1	.	.	TRBJ2-7	CASTQGAKGDEQYF	TGCGCCAGCACCCAAGGGGCTAAGGGCGACGAGCAGTACTTC
TRBV6-6	.	TRBD1	TRBJ1-4	CASRDRGEKLFF	TGTGCCAGCCGGGACAGGGGTGAAAAACTGTTTTTT
TRBV28	.	.	TRBJ1-4	CASKPGGGYEKLFF	TGTGCCAGCAAGCCCGGGGGGGGTTATGAAAAACTGTTTTTT
TRBV29-1	.	.	TRBJ2-7	CSVVAASYEQYF	TGCAGCGTTGTGGCAGCCTCCTACGAGCAGTACTTC
TRBV5-4	.	.	TRBJ2-1	CASSLAAISSYNEQFF	TGTGCCAGCAGCTTGGCAGCGATAAGCTCCTACAATGAGCAGTTCTTC
TRBV14	.	.	TRBJ1-1	CASSQDTNTEAFF	TGTGCCAGCAGCCAAGACACTAATACTGAAGCTTTCTTT
TRBV18	.	.	TRBJ1-5	CASSPGGGGNQPQHF	TGTGCCAGCTCACCAGGGGGCGGTGGCAATCAGCCCCAGCATTTT
TRBV6-5	.	TRBD2	TRBJ2-7	CASSPTAGLYEQYF	TGTGCCAGCAGCCCGACAGCGGGACTCTACGAGCAGTACTTC
TRBV7-9	.	.	TRBJ1-5	CASSGRANQPQHF	TGTGCCAGCAGCGGCCGGGCGAATCAGCCCCAGCATTTT
TRBV15	.	.	TRBJ1-1	CATSRAGRANTEAFF	TGTGCCACCAGCAGAGCGGGACGGGCGAACACTGAAGCTTTCTTT
TRBV28	.	.	TRBJ2-1	CASSGMSYNEQFF	TGTGCCAGCAGTGGAATGTCCTACAATGAGCAGTTCTTC
TRBV6-7	.	TRBD2	TRBJ2-1	CASSYSSPSGGRASDEQFF	TGTGCCAGCAGTTACTCGAGTCCTTCCGGCGGGAGGGCCAGCGATGAGCAGTTCTTC
TRBV5-1	.	TRBD1	TRBJ1-1	CASSLTNRGLGTEAFF	TGCGCCAGCAGCTTGACAAACAGGGGGCTGGGCACTGAAGCTTTCTTT
TRBV6-5	.	TRBD1	TRBJ1-5	CASSPRTGVQPQHF	TGTGCCAGCAGTCCCCGAACAGGGGTTCAGCCCCAGCATTTT
TRBV27	.	TRBD2	TRBJ2-1	CASSSGTSGRAGEFF	TGTGCCAGCAGTAGCGGGACTAGCGGGAGGGCTGGGGAGTTCTTC
TRBV5-6	.	.	TRBJ2-1	CASSQHNEQFF	TGTGCCAGCTCCCAACACAATGAGCAGTTCTTC
TRBV28	.	TRBD1	TRBJ1-1	CASSPLPNRQGMNTEAFF	TGTGCCAGCAGTCCGCTCCCCAACCGACAGGGAATGAACACTGAAGCTTTCTTT